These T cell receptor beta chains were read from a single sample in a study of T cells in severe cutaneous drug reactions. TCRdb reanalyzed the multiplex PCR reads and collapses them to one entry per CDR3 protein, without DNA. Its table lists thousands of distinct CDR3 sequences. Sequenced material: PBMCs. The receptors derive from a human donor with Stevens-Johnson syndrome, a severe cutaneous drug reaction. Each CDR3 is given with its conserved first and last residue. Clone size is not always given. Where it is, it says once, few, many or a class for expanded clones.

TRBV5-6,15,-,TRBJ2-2,CASSRVGELTGELFF
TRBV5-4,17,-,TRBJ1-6,CASSEVTGSSYNSPLHF
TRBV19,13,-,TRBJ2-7,CASSIGISYEQYF
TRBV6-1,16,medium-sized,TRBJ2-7,CASSELAGGLFNEQYF
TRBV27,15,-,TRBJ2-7,CASSSAEVGSYEQYF
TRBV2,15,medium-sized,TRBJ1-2,CASSEALGTLYGYTF
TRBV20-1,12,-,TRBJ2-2,CSAPYSSGELFF
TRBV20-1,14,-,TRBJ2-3,CSAPLAGGPDTQYF
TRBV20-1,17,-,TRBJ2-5,CSAREVLAGSALETQYF
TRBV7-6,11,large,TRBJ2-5,CASSPGETQYF
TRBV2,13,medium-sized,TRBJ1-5,CASRPAGTTPQHF
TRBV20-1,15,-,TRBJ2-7,CSARVSTSGYYEQYF
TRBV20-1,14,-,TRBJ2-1,CSARTSGIDNEQFF
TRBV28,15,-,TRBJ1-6,CASRSQGLNRSPLHF
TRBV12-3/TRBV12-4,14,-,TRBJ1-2,CASTLTDPHYGYTF
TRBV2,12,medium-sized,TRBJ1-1,CASSPRGAEAFF
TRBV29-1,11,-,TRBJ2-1,CSVRQGGEQFF
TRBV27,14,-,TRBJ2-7,CASSSGTTHYEQYF
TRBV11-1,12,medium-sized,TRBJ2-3,CASARGMDTQYF
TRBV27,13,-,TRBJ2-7,CASSLSKVREQYF
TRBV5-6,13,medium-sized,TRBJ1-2,CASSWGQSYGYTF
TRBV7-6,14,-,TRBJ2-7,CASSLDGSSYEQYF
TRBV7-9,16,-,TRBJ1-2,CASTRDRVGANYGYTF
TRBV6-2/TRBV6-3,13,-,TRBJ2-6,CASSYGGANVLTF
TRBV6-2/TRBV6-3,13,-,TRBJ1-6,CASSGGNNSPLHF
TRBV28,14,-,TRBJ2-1,CASSSSTVNNEQFF
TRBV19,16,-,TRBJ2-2,CASSPVGFRNTGELFF
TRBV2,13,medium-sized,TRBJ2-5,CASSEYEGQTQYF
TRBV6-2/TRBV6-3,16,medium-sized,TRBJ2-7,CASSYSKDRESHEQYF
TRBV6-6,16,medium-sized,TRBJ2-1,CASSYLGARNYNEQFF
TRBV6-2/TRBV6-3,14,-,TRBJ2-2,CASRTSGNTGELFF
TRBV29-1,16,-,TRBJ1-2,CSVEFGYGRGTGGYTF
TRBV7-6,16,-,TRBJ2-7,CASSLGPGLGDYEQYF
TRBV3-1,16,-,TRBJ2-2,CASSQASGRTTGELFF
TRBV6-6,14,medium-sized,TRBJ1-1,CASSYNREDTEAFF
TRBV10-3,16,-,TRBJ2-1,CAISESKGLTYNEQFF
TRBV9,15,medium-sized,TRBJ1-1,CASSSQGAMNTEAFF
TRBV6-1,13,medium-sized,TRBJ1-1,CASTRTDNTEAFF
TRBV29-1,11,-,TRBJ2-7,CSVELSNEQYF
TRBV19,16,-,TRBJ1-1,CASSIQAAGGSTEAFF
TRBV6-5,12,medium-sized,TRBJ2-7,CASSYGIEEQYF
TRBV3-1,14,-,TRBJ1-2,CASSHGQLPVGYTF
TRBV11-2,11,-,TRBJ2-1,CASSPAYEQFF
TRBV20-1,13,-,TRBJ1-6,CSAVRQGDSPLHF
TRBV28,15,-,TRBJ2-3,CASTVAGSLTDTQYF
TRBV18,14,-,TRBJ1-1,CASYKTGDSPEAFF
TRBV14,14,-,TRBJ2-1,CASSYLAGYNEQFF
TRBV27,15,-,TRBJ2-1,CASSLSNWAADEQFF